The sequence of this T cell receptor beta chain was determined in a study of CD8 T cells in ankylosing spondylitis. TCRdb fed the 5' RACE reads into MiXCR, producing one record per CDR3 protein. The sample holds about 500,000 distinct CDR3 sequences, 10% to 15% seen once. In germline, CDR1 is SGHDN, CDR2 FVKESK. This CDR3 is built from 15 residues. Trimming took 4 bases from V and 4 from J, leaving 15 bases between them. On this clonotype itself: The antigen remains undetermined.

General study points: In ankylosing spondylitis blood, a motif of 7 to 9 highly homologous TCR beta variants appeared characteristic.

The chain carries TRBV14 and TRBJ2-3; TRBD1 or TRBD2 may be the D gene (5 bases each). The sequence was obtained from a male donor with ankylosing spondylitis. Material: blood, either unsorted or a sorted T cell fraction (not recorded which). CDR3 DNA: TGTGCCAGCAGCCCGGATGGGGGAGAACCAGATACGCAGTATTTT. This translates into CASSPDGGEPDTQYF. Full variable domain (outside the CDR3, taken from reference TRBV14 and TRBJ2-3): EAGVTQFPSHSVIEKGQTVTLRCDPISGHDNLYWYRRVMGKEIKFLLHFVKESKQDESGMPNNRFLAERTGGTYSTLKVQPAELEDSGVYFCASSPDGGEPDTQYFGPGTRLTVL.